These T cell receptor beta chains were read from a single sample in a study of shared clonotypes between healthy human individuals. Generated by immunoSEQ multiplex PCR, the TCRdb table keeps only in-frame clones and is missing some. The table records approximately 470,000 clones, over 75% of them present only once. The sequencing sample was made of PBMCs. All receptors derive from a woman between 35 and 50 years old in good health. Some clones in this sample may be carry-over from other donors' samples. The conserved cysteine and the conserved F or W are not part of the CDR3 here.

length,V,J,CDR3
10,TRBV19,TRBJ1-5,ASSSLDQPQH
12,TRBV18,TRBJ2-7,ASSQQGRTYEQY
11,TRBV19,TRBJ1-5,ASSMGLGQPQH
15,TRBV30,TRBJ2-7,AWSAPGLSGRAYEQY
14,TRBV9,TRBJ2-2,ASSALAGILTGELF
14,TRBV6-1,TRBJ1-3,ASSVDRGRSGNTIY
14,TRBV5-1,TRBJ2-7,ASSSGTSGNGYEQY
11,TRBV7-9,TRBJ1-2,ASSRDGPEGYT
12,TRBV9,TRBJ2-1,ASSVATGPGGQF
13,TRBV10-3,TRBJ2-3,AIMAAGDWTDTQY
11,TRBV2,TRBJ1-2,AGSQGAGYGYT
11,TRBV28,TRBJ2-7,ATLGQLSYEQY
12,TRBV7-9,TRBJ1-4,ASSLGQVDEKLF
13,TRBV7-3,TRBJ2-2,ASSLLAGEAGELF
14,TRBV6-5,TRBJ2-1,ASSLSTSGAYNEQF
13,TRBV30,TRBJ2-2,AWSRGRINTGELF
13,TRBV11-2,TRBJ1-1,ASSLLVTPNTEAF
11,TRBV29-1,TRBJ2-7,SVLDRAAYEQY
14,TRBV4-2,TRBJ2-7,ASSQDPGRSWSEQY
12,TRBV7-8,TRBJ2-5,ASSLAAGAETQY
12,TRBV4-3,TRBJ2-7,ASSQVLRAYEQY
12,TRBV7-9,TRBJ1-4,ASSLDLGVNELF
16,TRBV28,TRBJ2-3,ASSAPGQGLTSTDTQY
14,TRBV15,TRBJ1-5,ATSRGGGTGDQPQH
14,TRBV7-9,TRBJ2-7,ASSALLGQGVHEQY
13,TRBV7-8,TRBJ2-7,ASSQGGVRVYEQY
10,TRBV7-6,TRBJ2-5,ASSPEQKTQY